This record concerns one T cell receptor beta chain sequence. The PCR employed 60 Vbeta primers together with 13 Jbeta primers. Repertoires were generated with immunoSEQ multiplex PCR, while TCRdb's copy carries only in-frame clones and drops some. The sample consists of about 50,000 clones, 77% of them appearing once. V was pared by 0 bases and J by 6 bases, with 7 bases between. CDR3 length: 13 residues. Looked up from germline, CDR1 is SGHRS and CDR2 is YFSETQ. The data originate from a study of cytomegalovirus exposure and HLA in healthy donors. Sequenced: PBMCs. This TCR derives from a woman between 40 and 50 years old in good health and CMV-seropositive. This sequence joins TRBV5-1 and TRBJ2-1; D is undetermined. The CDR3 DNA reads as TGCGCCAGCAGCTTGGGGCAGATCAATGAGCAGTTCTTC. Its protein product is CASSLGQINEQFF.